These 27 T cell receptor beta chains were sequenced from one sample in a study of blood T cells in healthy people across ages. The use of a sample-barcoded 5' primer and a J-beta primer mix characterized a second PCR of roughly 6 to 11 cycles. One entry per CDR3 protein, called by TCRdb with MiXCR from the 5' RACE reads. Here the sample spans about 730,000 distinct CDR3 sequences, approximately 43% being singletons. The sequencing sample was made of blood. The receptors come from a woman aged 55-69 years in good health.

In DNA form, the CDR3 reads TGTGCCAGCAGCTTAGCCCCGGGACTAGCGGGCCCGACAGGGACCCAGTACTTC. It is translated as CASSLAPGLAGPTGTQYF. This chain joins TRBV7-6 and TRBJ2-7, with 12 nucleotides matching TRBD2. The closer fit of TRBJ2-5 to the DNA end suggests the J call may be wrong. Per the germline V gene, CDR1 is SGHVS and CDR2 is FNYEAQ. The CDR3 covers 18 residues.

This chain joins TRBV7-9 and TRBJ2-7; D is ambiguous. The CDR3 extends over 11 amino acids. CDR1 and CDR2 from the germline V gene are SEHNR and FQNEAQ (reference sequence). The V end lost 11 bases, the J end lost 2 bases, and 10 bases lay between the germline ends. The CDR3 sequence: CAGWTPYEQYF. Written as DNA, the CDR3 is TGTGCCGGATGGACCCCCTACGAGCAGTACTTC. Combining the CDR3 with reference TRBV7-9 and TRBJ2-7 gives the whole variable domain DTGVSQNPRHKITKRGQNVTFRCDPISEHNRLYWYRQTLGQGPEFLTYFQNEAQLEKSRLLSDRFSAERPKGSFSTLEIQRTEQGDSAMYLCAGWTPYEQYFGPGTRLTVT.

The chain uses TRBV12-3 or TRBV12-4 and TRBJ1-5; TRBD1 is a possible D gene (5 bases). Trimming removed 6 bases at V and 5 bases at J, with 14 bases between. This CDR3 comprises 14 residues. CDR3: CASRIGGGDQPQHF. Here the CDR3 DNA reads TGTGCCAGCAGAATCGGGGGAGGGGATCAGCCCCAGCATTTT.

The V gene is TRBV5-1, the J gene TRBJ2-1; D could derive from TRBD1 or TRBD2 (5 bases each). The V gene's germline CDR1 is SGHRS and CDR2 YFSETQ. This CDR3 is built from 13 residues. The germline V and J ends were trimmed by 4 bases and 8 bases, with 13 bases remaining between them. CDR3 nucleotides: TGCGCCAGCAGCGGGGACCTTAGTCATGAGCAGTTCTTC. It is translated as CASSGDLSHEQFF.

The chain is built from TRBV20-1 and TRBJ2-5, with 10 nucleotides matching TRBD2. CDR3 size: 15 residues. Losses at the gene ends were 2 bases for V and 5 bases for J; bases not matched to a gene: 8. Germline lookup yields CDR1 DFQATT and CDR2 SNEGSKA (reference sequence). The CDR3 DNA sequence: TGCAGTGCTAGACCGAGCGGGAGGGCCGAGGAGACCCAGTACTTC. It specifies CSARPSGRAEETQYF.

CDR3 region: CASSQPGTSGGVGDTQYF. The CDR3 region has the DNA TGTGCCAGCAGCCAACCTGGGACTAGCGGGGGGGTGGGAGATACGCAGTATTTT. The chain employs TRBV4-2 and TRBJ2-3; 16 positions agree with TRBD2. V lost 2 bases and J lost 5; bases outside the gene matches: 7. CDR3 length: 18 residues. In germline, CDR1 is LGHNA, CDR2 YNFKEQ.

The J gene is TRBJ2-2, the V gene TRBV5-1; D remains ambiguous. CDR1 and CDR2 from the germline V gene are SGHRS and YFSETQ. This CDR3 region has 14 residues. The germline V and J ends were trimmed by 2 bases and 3 bases, with 8 bases remaining between them. The CDR3 DNA reads as TGCGCCAGCAGCTTTCAACGGGACACCGGGGAGCTGTTTTTT. Translating gives CASSFQRDTGELFF. Together with reference TRBV5-1 and TRBJ2-2, the CDR3 gives the full variable domain: KAGVTQTPRYLIKTRGQQVTLSCSPISGHRSVSWYQQTPGQGLQFLFEYFSETQRNKGNFPGRFSGRQFSNSRSEMNVSTLELGDSALYLCASSFQRDTGELFFGEGSRLTVL.

This chain connects TRBV28 to TRBJ2-5, with 10 bases fitting TRBD2. Germline CDR1 MDHEN, CDR2 SYDVKM. V lost 5 bases and J lost 3; bases outside the gene matches: 3. The CDR3 is 14 amino acids. CDR3 DNA sequence: TGTGCCAGCAGTCTAGCGGGAGTGGAAGAGACCCAGTACTTC. This translates into CASSLAGVEETQYF. Together with reference TRBV28 and TRBJ2-5, the CDR3 gives the full variable domain: DVKVTQSSRYLVKRTGEKVFLECVQDMDHENMFWYRQDPGLGLRLIYFSYDVKMKEKGDIPEGYSVSREKKERFSLILESASTNQTSMYLCASSLAGVEETQYFGPGTRLLVL.

A note on this clonotype: Its ends do not fully match the called genes, so a read error is possible. V gene TRBV18 combines with J gene TRBJ2-6; D is possibly TRBD2 (6 bases). CDR3 length: 16 amino acids. The germline V gene has CDR1 KGHSH and CDR2 LQKENI. In DNA form, the CDR3 reads TGTGCCAGCTCACCACCGTCGGGAGTTGGGACCAACGTCCTGACTTTC. This codes for CASSPPSGVGTNVLTF.

This rearrangement joins TRBV27 to TRBJ1-2; 10 bases fit TRBD1. The CDR3 is 13 amino acids. V lost 3 bases, J lost 8 bases, and 3 bases stayed unmatched. Germline values: CDR1 MNHEY, CDR2 SMNVEV (reference sequence). The CDR3 here is CASSLTGGCGYTF. Written as DNA, the CDR3 is TGTGCCAGCAGTTTGACAGGGGGCTGCGGCTACACCTTC.

CDR3 protein: CATSDPEEGSHSPLHF. The CDR3, as DNA: TGTGCCACCAGCGATCCGGAAGAGGGGTCGCATTCACCCCTCCACTTT. This rearrangement joins TRBV15 to TRBJ1-6; D possibly corresponds to TRBD1 (5 bases). CDR1 and CDR2 from the germline V gene are LNHNV and YYDKDF (reference sequence). V was shortened by 5 bases and J by 8 bases, with 19 bases between the two germline ends. The CDR3 is made up of 16 amino acids.

The chain has TRBV5-1 and TRBJ1-5; 12 nucleotides align to TRBD1. The CDR3 length is 16 residues. Losses at the gene ends were 4 bases for V and 2 bases for J; bases not matched to a gene: 4. In germline, CDR1 is SGHRS, CDR2 YFSETQ. This CDR3 reads CASSPGTGGGNQPQHF. CDR3 nucleotides: TGCGCCAGCAGCCCTGGGACAGGGGGCGGCAATCAGCCCCAGCATTTT.

This clonotype was seen only once. This chain connects TRBV7-9 to TRBJ1-2; weak D call: TRBD1 (5 bases). V lost 5 bases to trimming and J lost 3 bases, with 22 bases between them. The CDR3 extends over 17 amino acids. CDR1 is SEHNR, CDR2 FQNEAQ, per germline (reference sequence). The CDR3 loop is CASSTGPGQGDHYGYTF. CDR3 coding DNA: TGTGCCAGCAGCACGGGGCCCGGACAAGGAGACCACTATGGCTACACCTTC.

In regard to this clonotype: A much larger clone differs by one base, so this may be a read error. This rearrangement joins TRBV2 to TRBJ2-1, with a weak D call TRBD1 (6 bases). The CDR3 is 14 residues long. The V gene's germline CDR1 is SNHLY and CDR2 FYNNEI. This chain's CDR3 is CASLMGADYNGQFF. In DNA form, the CDR3 reads TGTGCCAGCCTGATGGGGGCCGACTACAATGGGCAGTTCTTC.

This rearrangement joins TRBV20-1 to TRBJ2-1, with 7 nucleotides matching TRBD1. In germline, CDR1 is DFQATT, CDR2 SNEGSKA (reference sequence). The trim removed 4 bases at V and 0 bases at J, leaving 9 bases unmatched. The CDR3 loop spans 16 amino acids. CDR3 loop: CSANNRDRSSYNEQFF. Written as DNA, the CDR3 is TGCAGTGCTAACAACCGGGACAGATCCTCCTACAATGAGCAGTTCTTC.

V is TRBV7-2 and J is TRBJ1-5; 10 nucleotides line up with TRBD1. V was pared by 0 bases and J by 2 bases, with 1 base of the junction left unmatched. The V gene's germline CDR1 is SGHTA and CDR2 FQGNSA. The CDR3 is 16 residues long. The CDR3 DNA reads as TGTGCCAGCAGCTTAGCCGGGACAGGGGGCAATCAGCCCCAGCATTTT. Protein sequence: CASSLAGTGGNQPQHF.

The chain links TRBV10-3 to TRBJ2-7; no clear D. The CDR3 is 11 residues long. Germline V lookup: CDR1 ENHRY, CDR2 SYGVKD. Trimming stripped 8 bases from V and 3 bases from J, with 8 bases between. The CDR3 DNA is TGTGCCATCGGTAAGGACTACGAGCAGTACTTC. Translating gives CAIGKDYEQYF.

This clonotype was detected only a few times. The V call is TRBV7-3, the J call TRBJ2-7; D possibly corresponds to TRBD2 (6 bases). Trimming cost V 6 bases and J 0 bases, with 18 bases left between them. Germline CDR1 reads SGHTA; CDR2 reads FQGTGA. The CDR3 is made up of 16 amino acids. CDR3 coding DNA: TGTGCCAGCAGTTTCCGGTGGGCTAGCGTCTCCTACGAGCAGTACTTC. Translated, it gives CASSFRWASVSYEQYF.

This clonotype has only a few counts. This chain uses TRBV9 with TRBJ2-7; TRBD2 might be the D (6 bases). Trimming took off 4 bases at V and 0 bases at J, with 11 bases between the two ends. Germline CDR1 SGDLS, CDR2 YYNGEE. There are 14 residues in the CDR3. CDR3 sequence: CASSTGTLSYEQYF. The CDR3 DNA reads TGTGCCAGCAGCACCGGGACTCTCTCCTACGAGCAGTACTTC.

The chain uses TRBV11-2 and TRBJ1-1; weak D call: TRBD1 (5 bases). In germline, CDR1 is SGHAT, CDR2 FQNNGV. V lost 2 bases, J lost 2 bases, and 9 bases lay in between. The CDR3 consists of 14 residues. The CDR3 loop is CASSLQTANTEAFF. In nucleotides, the CDR3 is TGTGCCAGCAGCTTACAGACAGCCAACACTGAAGCTTTCTTT.

This chain links TRBV7-8 with TRBJ2-2, with D possibly matching TRBD2 (5 bases). The CDR3 has 11 residues. Germline values: CDR1 SGHVS, CDR2 FQNEAQ. Trimming left V 5 bases short and J 12 bases short, with 10 bases between. CDR3 in DNA: TGTGCCAGCAGCCCATCGGGGAAGCTGTTTTTT. Translation: CASSPSGKLFF.

The table lists this clonotype with a few counts. V is TRBV24-1 and J is TRBJ2-5, with D possibly matching TRBD2 (6 bases). Germline CDR1 and CDR2: KGHDR and SFDVKD. V shed 4 bases and J shed 10 bases, with 27 bases lying between them. The CDR3 sequence is 17 residues long. The CDR3 coding sequence is TGTGCCACCAGTGACGCCGGGCGGCGGGACTCCAAGAGTGTCCAGTACTTC. As protein: CATSDAGRRDSKSVQYF.

The chain couples TRBV27 to TRBJ2-7; 8 positions agree with TRBD1. The germline gives CDR1 MNHEY, CDR2 SMNVEV (reference sequence). After removal of 2 bases from V and 2 bases from J, the junction contained 11 bases not matched to a gene. CDR3 size: 17 residues. The CDR3 sequence: CASSLRQGIPSPYEQYF. CDR3 sequence (DNA): TGTGCCAGCAGTTTAAGACAGGGGATCCCAAGTCCCTACGAGCAGTACTTC.

The chain uses TRBV6-1 and TRBJ2-3; D uncertain. Deletions cut 1 base from V and 1 base from J, with 15 bases between. CDR3 length: 17 residues. Germline CDR1 is MNHNS and CDR2 is SASEGT. The CDR3 DNA reads TGTGCCAGCAGTGAAGAACAGTTGACTGTGGGCACAGATACGCAGTATTTT. As protein: CASSEEQLTVGTDTQYF.

The genes are TRBV5-1 and TRBJ2-4; perhaps TRBD1 as D (5 bases). The germline V and J ends were trimmed by 0 bases and 0 bases, with 13 bases remaining between them. CDR1 and CDR2 from the germline V gene are SGHRS and YFSETQ. The CDR3 covers 17 residues. As DNA, the CDR3 is TGCGCCAGCAGCTTGGACGGCCAAGGGGTAGCCAAAAACATTCAGTACTTC. Translation: CASSLDGQGVAKNIQYF.

V and J are TRBV6-5 and TRBJ2-1; D may be TRBD1 (5 bases). The CDR3 sequence is 15 residues long. Deletions cut 6 bases from V and 4 bases from J, with 16 bases between. From germline, CDR1 is MNHEY and CDR2 SVGAGI. Written as DNA, the CDR3 is TGTGCCAGCAGACTCGACAAGGGGCGATACAATGAGCAGTTCTTC. This translates into CASRLDKGRYNEQFF.

J is TRBJ1-6 and V is TRBV5-1, with D possibly matching TRBD1 (5 bases). Germline lookup yields CDR1 SGHRS and CDR2 YFSETQ. V was trimmed by 0 bases and J by 10 bases, leaving 17 bases between them. This CDR3 is 16 amino acids long. The CDR3 sequence is CASSLEVSGRGSPLHF. CDR3 DNA: TGCGCCAGCAGCTTGGAGGTGTCAGGGCGAGGATCACCCCTCCACTTT. Drawing the rest from reference TRBV5-1 and TRBJ1-6, the complete variable domain is KAGVTQTPRYLIKTRGQQVTLSCSPISGHRSVSWYQQTPGQGLQFLFEYFSETQRNKGNFPGRFSGRQFSNSRSEMNVSTLELGDSALYLCASSLEVSGRGSPLHFGNGTRLTVT.